Listed below are T cell receptor beta chains from one sample, sequenced in a study of T cells in Graves' hyperthyroidism and ophthalmopathy. TCRdb re-called the multiplex PCR reads with MiXCR, one entry per CDR3 protein. The profile shows 380,000 or so distinct CDR3 sequences, approximately 13% of them singletons. The specimen was blood. The receptors stem from a man younger than 45 with Graves' hyperthyroidism that later progressed to Graves' ophthalmopathy. CDR3s include the opening cysteine and the closing phenylalanine or tryptophan. A D gene is named only where the DNA matches it firmly. For some rows the clone size is stated as once, few or many, or as a class when expanded; others skip it.

j_gene: TRBJ1-1
abundance: few
d_gene: .
v_gene: TRBV9
CDR3aa: CASSVHTRDTEAFF
CDR3nt: TGTGCCAGCAGCGTACACACCCGGGACACTGAAGCTTTCTTT

j_gene: TRBJ2-3
abundance: few
d_gene: .
v_gene: TRBV3-1
CDR3aa: CANAGQGLDTQYF
CDR3nt: TGTGCCAACGCCGGCCAGGGGTTAGATACGCAGTATTTT

j_gene: TRBJ2-3
abundance: .
d_gene: .
v_gene: TRBV20-1
CDR3aa: CSSYRVSTDTQYF
CDR3nt: TGCAGTTCGTACAGGGTATCCACAGATACGCAGTATTTT

j_gene: TRBJ2-5
abundance: .
d_gene: TRBD1
v_gene: TRBV4-1
CDR3aa: CASSQEGGEGETQYF
CDR3nt: TGCGCCAGCAGCCAAGAAGGGGGCGAAGGAGAGACCCAGTACTTC

j_gene: TRBJ2-1
abundance: many
d_gene: TRBD2
v_gene: TRBV11-3
CDR3aa: CASSLAPTSVNEQFF
CDR3nt: TGTGCCAGCAGCTTAGCACCAACTAGCGTCAATGAGCAGTTCTTC

j_gene: TRBJ2-7
abundance: few
d_gene: .
v_gene: TRBV15
CDR3aa: CATSRDRARGYEQYF
CDR3nt: TGTGCCACCAGCAGAGATAGGGCCCGGGGTTACGAGCAGTACTTC

j_gene: TRBJ1-1
abundance: many
d_gene: TRBD1
v_gene: TRBV20-1
CDR3aa: CSARDDRGLVEAFF
CDR3nt: TGCAGTGCTAGAGACGACAGGGGGCTGGTTGAAGCTTTCTTT

j_gene: TRBJ2-2
abundance: many
d_gene: .
v_gene: TRBV13
CDR3aa: CASSLGDRNTGELFF
CDR3nt: TGTGCCAGCAGCTTAGGGGACAGGAACACCGGGGAGCTGTTTTTT

j_gene: TRBJ2-5
abundance: many
d_gene: TRBD1
v_gene: TRBV30
CDR3aa: CAWIPGQGTETQYF
CDR3nt: TGTGCCTGGATTCCGGGACAGGGGACGGAGACCCAGTACTTC

j_gene: TRBJ1-5
abundance: .
d_gene: .
v_gene: TRBV12-3/TRBV12-4
CDR3aa: CASSLDRAEGNQPQHF
CDR3nt: TGTGCCAGCAGTTTAGACAGGGCGGAAGGCAATCAGCCCCAGCATTTT

j_gene: TRBJ1-1
abundance: many
d_gene: .
v_gene: TRBV25-1
CDR3aa: CASSTEIGTEAFF
CDR3nt: TGTGCCAGCAGTACAGAGATTGGGACTGAAGCTTTCTTT

j_gene: TRBJ1-5
abundance: few
d_gene: .
v_gene: TRBV28
CDR3aa: CASSPEVGNQPQHF
CDR3nt: TGTGCCAGCAGTCCCGAGGTGGGCAATCAGCCCCAGCATTTT

j_gene: TRBJ2-3
abundance: few
d_gene: .
v_gene: TRBV4-1
CDR3aa: CASSQEKLWSTDTQYF
CDR3nt: TGCGCCAGCAGCCAAGAGAAGCTGTGGAGCACAGATACGCAGTATTTT

j_gene: TRBJ2-7
abundance: many
d_gene: .
v_gene: TRBV20-1
CDR3aa: CSALTPASYEQYF
CDR3nt: TGCAGTGCTCTCACGCCCGCGTCCTACGAGCAGTACTTC

j_gene: TRBJ1-2
abundance: few
d_gene: TRBD1
v_gene: TRBV12-3/TRBV12-4
CDR3aa: CASGTGPYGYTF
CDR3nt: TGTGCCAGTGGGACAGGACCTTATGGCTACACCTTC

j_gene: TRBJ1-2
abundance: .
d_gene: .
v_gene: TRBV12-3/TRBV12-4
CDR3aa: CAIQPGYTF
CDR3nt: TGTGCCATCCAACCTGGCTACACCTTC

j_gene: TRBJ1-2
abundance: many
d_gene: .
v_gene: TRBV2
CDR3aa: CASSELRGSDYGYTF
CDR3nt: TGTGCCAGCAGTGAATTGAGGGGGTCGGACTATGGCTACACCTTC

j_gene: TRBJ1-1
abundance: few
d_gene: TRBD1
v_gene: TRBV5-8
CDR3aa: CASSTRNRGSAEAFF
CDR3nt: TGTGCCAGCAGCACCCGGAACAGGGGGAGTGCTGAAGCTTTCTTT

j_gene: TRBJ2-1
abundance: .
d_gene: .
v_gene: TRBV7-2
CDR3aa: CASSFRPPASSEQFF
CDR3nt: TGTGCCAGCAGCTTTAGACCCCCAGCGTCTAGTGAGCAGTTCTTC

j_gene: TRBJ2-3
abundance: many
d_gene: .
v_gene: TRBV6-1
CDR3aa: CASRLFELDTQYF
CDR3nt: TGTGCCAGCAGGCTATTCGAACTTGATACGCAGTATTTT

j_gene: TRBJ2-1
abundance: .
d_gene: .
v_gene: TRBV6-1
CDR3aa: CASSGYDRRGYNEQFF
CDR3nt: TGTGCCAGCAGTGGATACGACAGGCGAGGCTACAATGAGCAGTTCTTC

j_gene: TRBJ2-3
abundance: few
d_gene: .
v_gene: TRBV7-6
CDR3aa: CASSLGGATTDTQYF
CDR3nt: TGTGCCAGCAGCTTAGGCGGGGCTACCACAGATACGCAGTATTTT

j_gene: TRBJ2-4
abundance: many
d_gene: .
v_gene: TRBV2
CDR3aa: CASSEGQGGRAKNIQYF
CDR3nt: TGTGCCAGCAGTGAGGGCCAGGGGGGTCGGGCCAAAAACATTCAGTACTTC

j_gene: TRBJ2-2
abundance: many
d_gene: TRBD2
v_gene: TRBV5-1
CDR3aa: CASSKTSGSLTGELFF
CDR3nt: TGCGCCAGCAGCAAGACTAGCGGTAGTCTCACCGGGGAGCTGTTTTTT

j_gene: TRBJ2-1
abundance: .
d_gene: .
v_gene: TRBV25-1
CDR3aa: CASSSLWGARANEQFF
CDR3nt: TGTGCCAGCAGTTCACTCTGGGGGGCAAGGGCCAATGAGCAGTTCTTC

j_gene: TRBJ2-7
abundance: .
d_gene: TRBD2
v_gene: TRBV7-2
CDR3aa: CASSIGLAYEQYF
CDR3nt: TGTGCCAGCAGTATAGGACTAGCCTACGAGCAGTACTTC

j_gene: TRBJ2-7
abundance: many
d_gene: .
v_gene: TRBV12-5
CDR3aa: CASGLAGRNEQYF
CDR3nt: TGTGCTAGTGGTTTGGCCGGTCGGAACGAGCAGTACTTC

j_gene: TRBJ2-5
abundance: .
d_gene: .
v_gene: TRBV6-2/TRBV6-3
CDR3aa: CASKVIASETQYF
CDR3nt: TGTGCCAGCAAGGTAATAGCGTCGGAGACCCAGTACTTC

j_gene: TRBJ1-1
abundance: many
d_gene: .
v_gene: TRBV28
CDR3aa: CASRGSVSTEAFF
CDR3nt: TGTGCCAGCAGGGGCAGTGTTAGCACTGAAGCTTTCTTT

j_gene: TRBJ2-7
abundance: many
d_gene: .
v_gene: TRBV7-9
CDR3aa: CASSLVLGHLDANSYEQYF
CDR3nt: TGTGCCAGCAGCTTAGTCTTGGGACACCTCGATGCGAATTCCTACGAGCAGTACTTC

j_gene: TRBJ1-4
abundance: .
d_gene: .
v_gene: TRBV7-9
CDR3aa: CASSPWEGITNEKLFF
CDR3nt: TGTGCCAGCAGCCCCTGGGAGGGGATCACTAATGAAAAACTGTTTTTT

j_gene: TRBJ1-1
abundance: many
d_gene: .
v_gene: TRBV30
CDR3aa: CAWSRENTEAFF
CDR3nt: TGTGCCTGGAGTAGGGAGAACACTGAAGCTTTCTTT

j_gene: TRBJ2-7
abundance: few
d_gene: .
v_gene: TRBV27
CDR3aa: CASRPLGNTHYEQYF
CDR3nt: TGTGCCAGCAGACCCCTGGGCAACACCCACTACGAGCAGTACTTC

j_gene: TRBJ1-5
abundance: many
d_gene: .
v_gene: TRBV7-9
CDR3aa: CASSLDARLNQPQHF
CDR3nt: TGTGCCAGCAGCTTAGATGCTCGTCTCAATCAGCCCCAGCATTTT

j_gene: TRBJ1-4
abundance: many
d_gene: TRBD1
v_gene: TRBV2
CDR3aa: CASSDPKGAGEKLFF
CDR3nt: TGTGCCAGCAGTGACCCCAAGGGGGCCGGTGAAAAACTGTTTTTT

j_gene: TRBJ2-3
abundance: few
d_gene: .
v_gene: TRBV5-1
CDR3aa: CASSHGQSTDTQYF
CDR3nt: TGCGCCAGCAGCCACGGACAGAGCACAGATACGCAGTATTTT

j_gene: TRBJ2-4
abundance: many
d_gene: .
v_gene: TRBV12-3/TRBV12-4
CDR3aa: CASSTRLGVAKNIQYF
CDR3nt: TGTGCCAGCAGTACCCGACTCGGAGTAGCCAAAAACATTCAGTACTTC

j_gene: TRBJ2-5
abundance: many
d_gene: TRBD2
v_gene: TRBV20-1
CDR3aa: CSANPGLALQETQYF
CDR3nt: TGCAGTGCTAACCCTGGACTAGCGCTACAAGAGACCCAGTACTTC

j_gene: TRBJ1-4
abundance: .
d_gene: TRBD1
v_gene: TRBV11-2
CDR3aa: CASSLAAGGAYEKLFF
CDR3nt: TGTGCCAGCAGCTTAGCGGCAGGGGGCGCCTATGAAAAACTGTTTTTT

j_gene: TRBJ2-1
abundance: many
d_gene: .
v_gene: TRBV7-2
CDR3aa: CASSSYGRAYNEQFF
CDR3nt: TGTGCCAGCAGCTCGTACGGACGGGCCTACAATGAGCAGTTCTTC

j_gene: TRBJ2-1
abundance: .
d_gene: TRBD2
v_gene: TRBV19
CDR3aa: CASSPPGRGADNEQFF
CDR3nt: TGTGCCAGTAGTCCCCCGGGGCGGGGGGCCGATAATGAGCAGTTCTTC

j_gene: TRBJ1-2
abundance: many
d_gene: .
v_gene: TRBV28
CDR3aa: CASSSPAGYGYTF
CDR3nt: TGTGCCAGCAGTTCCCCGGCGGGGTATGGCTACACCTTC